This T cell receptor beta chain stems from a study of cytomegalovirus exposure and HLA in healthy donors. Per the germline V gene, CDR1 is KGHSH and CDR2 is LQKENI. Trimming left V 3 bases short and J 3 bases short, with 8 bases between. The CDR3 spans 13 residues. Vbeta (60) and Jbeta (13) primers were used in the PCR. Assay used: immunoSEQ multiplex PCR; TCRdb lists only in-frame clones, some missing. The table has about 120,000 clones, roughly two thirds seen once. The rearrangement uses TRBV18 and TRBJ1-1, with D possibly being TRBD1 (5 bases). The source material was PBMCs. The receptor comes from a man aged 25-40 years in good health and CMV-seropositive. The CDR3 sequence: CASSPGGDTEAFF. CDR3 DNA: TGTGCCAGCTCACCTGGGGGGGACACTGAAGCTTTCTTT.